What follows are 9 T cell receptor beta chains derived from one specimen sequenced in a study of T cell repertoires in cytomegalovirus infection. TCRdb analysed the reads with MiXCR anew, one entry per CDR3 protein. The sample records about 250,000 distinct CDR3 sequences, over 15% being singletons. Sequencing used CD8+ T cells from PBMCs. The origin of the receptors is a human donor in good health (CMV status not recorded). Some clones in this sample may be carry-over from other donors' samples.

V and J are TRBV6-2 or TRBV6-3 and TRBJ2-2; D is undetermined. Germline loops: CDR1 MNHEY, CDR2 SVGEGT. This CDR3 is 10 amino acids long. Written as DNA, the CDR3 is TGTCCAAACCGGGCCGGGGAGCTGTTTTTT. Translating it yields CPNRAGELFF.

This chain joins TRBV20-1 and TRBJ1-2; D possibly corresponds to TRBD1 (5 bases). The CDR3 runs 13 residues. CDR1 and CDR2 from the germline V gene are DFQATT and SNEGSKA (reference sequence). Trimming stripped 0 bases from V and 4 bases from J, with 9 bases between. This CDR3 is CSAREGRSYGYTF. The DNA of the CDR3 is TGCAGTGCTAGAGAGGGACGGTCCTATGGCTACACCTTC.

At least ten counts were recorded for this clonotype. V and J are TRBV7-6 and TRBJ2-5; no clear D gene. Germline V gene sequence: CDR1 SGHVS, CDR2 FNYEAQ. Trimming removed 0 bases at V and 5 bases at J, with 1 base between. CDR3 length equals 11 residues. The CDR3: CASSLAETQYF. The DNA of the CDR3 is TGTGCCAGCAGCTTAGCGGAGACCCAGTACTTC.

This clonotype came up a few times. This chain joins TRBV5-1 and TRBJ2-7; weak D call: TRBD2 (5 bases). Germline V gene data show CDR1 as SGHRS and CDR2 as YFSETQ. Trimming pared 2 bases from V and 0 bases from J, leaving 12 bases between. CDR3 length equals 15 residues. The CDR3 DNA reads as TGCGCCAGCAGCTTCCGGGGAAGCAGCTCCTACGAGCAGTACTTC. It yields the protein CASSFRGSSSYEQYF.

V and J are TRBV6-6 and TRBJ2-7; no clear D. Germline CDR1 and CDR2: MNHNY and SVGAGI (reference sequence). This CDR3 spans 14 amino acids. The ends were cut back, 7 bases at V and 3 bases at J, with 16 bases in the middle. CDR3 in DNA: TGTGCCAGCATTCTGTCCAGGACCTTCTACGAGCAGTACTTC. This translates into CASILSRTFYEQYF.

V and J are TRBV7-9 and TRBJ2-7; maybe TRBD1 (5 bases). The CDR3 has 14 amino acids. The germline CDR1 and CDR2 sequences are SEHNR and FQNEAQ (reference sequence). Deletions cut 3 bases from V and 5 bases from J, with 14 bases between. In nucleotides, the CDR3 is TGTGCCAGCAGCTTGACAGCTCCTAGAAACGAGCAGTACTTC. This encodes CASSLTAPRNEQYF.

This clonotype was seen more than once but under ten times. The rearrangement joins TRBV7-9 to TRBJ1-6; D ambiguous. Trimming took 10 bases from V and 3 from J, leaving 7 bases between them. Germline-derived CDR1 and CDR2 are SEHNR and FQNEAQ (reference sequence). The CDR3 runs 12 residues. CDR3 bases: TGTGCCACAGGCAGCTATAATTCACCCCTCCACTTT. Translating gives CATGSYNSPLHF.

This clonotype was observed at least ten times. Here the CDR3 reads CASSLGVRGLSYGYTF. DNA of the CDR3: TGTGCCAGCAGCTTGGGCGTTCGGGGACTTTCTTATGGCTACACCTTC. The chain carries TRBV11-2 and TRBJ1-2; maybe TRBD1 (5 bases). Trimming stripped 3 bases from V and 5 bases from J, with 19 bases between. The CDR3 extends over 16 amino acids. Germline V CDR1 and CDR2: SGHAT, FQNNGV. Drawing the rest from reference TRBV11-2 and TRBJ1-2, the complete variable domain is EAGVAQSPRYKIIEKRQSVAFWCNPISGHATLYWYQQILGQGPKLLIQFQNNGVVDDSQLPKDRFSAERLKGVDSTLKIQPAKLEDSAVYLCASSLGVRGLSYGYTFGSGTRLTVV.

In this sample, this clonotype turned up many times. This chain links TRBV20-1 with TRBJ2-1, with 8 bases that match TRBD2. The CDR3 consists of 16 residues. V was pared by 0 bases and J by 7 bases, with 11 bases of the junction left unmatched. Germline V gives CDR1 DFQATT, CDR2 SNEGSKA (reference sequence). Here the CDR3 DNA reads TGCAGTGCTAGAGATCCCTCCCGGGGGGGCCGAAATGAGCAGTTCTTC. Protein sequence: CSARDPSRGGRNEQFF.